The clone carrying this T cell receptor (beta chain) was observed at least ten times. Its target is not known. The CDR3 regions of TCR beta were amplified from RNA transcripts. First-round RT-PCR targeting the TCR CDR3 was performed with the HTBI primer set. MiXCR, run by TCRdb on the multiplex PCR reads, gives a single entry per CDR3 protein. Among roughly 500,000 distinct CDR3 sequences listed, about 43% were seen once. The sample originates from a study of T cells in Graves' hyperthyroidism and ophthalmopathy. Findings and limits, study-wide: Ophthalmopathy was model-predicted a median about 6 months pre-onset. Among clonotypes expanded in thyroid above 0.001, most were also found in blood.

Any patient presenting with uncontrolled infection, other autoimmune disease, pregnancy or lactation was left out. Diagnostic decisions used clinical symptoms, serum thyroxine and TRAb, thyroid ultrasound and orbital computed tomography. Germline V gene sequence: CDR1 SNHLY, CDR2 FYNNEI. Trimming removed 7 bases from V and 2 bases from J, with 11 bases in between. The CDR3 is 13 residues long. This chain joins TRBV2 and TRBJ2-5; weak D call: TRBD2 (5 bases). This clonotype was sampled from an adult woman with Graves' disease, either hyperthyroidism or ophthalmopathy (not recorded which). Sequenced sample: peripheral blood or thyroid tissue (not recorded which). The CDR3 loop reads CASKGSVQETQYF. In DNA, the CDR3 is TGTGCCAGCAAAGGGAGCGTTCAAGAGACCCAGTACTTC.